This T cell receptor (beta chain) was profiled in a study of sequential checkpoint blockade in melanoma. Study background: After both sequences, patients received maintenance nivolumab.

This clone was seen more than once but under ten times. Using immunoSEQ multiplex PCR, the repertoire was profiled, and TCRdb retains in-frame clones only, with some absent. The data show 27,000 or so clones, roughly 76% seen once. Treatment reported: randomized to nivolumab then ipilimumab (arm A) or the reverse (arm B). None of the patients previously received DNA-damaging chemotherapy. V was clipped by 4 bases and J by 4 bases; unmatched bases: 10. The germline V gene has CDR1 SGDLS and CDR2 YYNGEE. The CDR3 length is 16 residues. The material was CD8+ T cells sorted from blood (inferred from file names), obtained from a patient given nivolumab and ipilimumab in sequence. This TCR was recovered from a human donor with melanoma. The chain combines TRBV9 with TRBJ1-2; 10 bases fit TRBD1. CDR3 sequence reads: CASSQDPGQGIYGYTF. The CDR3 DNA reads as TGTGCCAGCAGCCAAGATCCGGGACAGGGGATCTATGGCTACACCTTC.